The 25 T cell receptor beta chains presented below share a single source sample, sequenced in a study of T cell responses to AZD1222 COVID-19 vaccine. The protocol was immunoSEQ multiplex PCR, while the TCRdb copy is restricted to in-frame clones and leaves out a portion. Among about 150,000 clones listed, around nine tenths were seen once. The specimen was peripheral blood, collected on day 0 of AZD1222 vaccination. The receptors stem from an adult in good health.

The rearrangement uses TRBV6-5 and TRBJ2-7; D gene uncertain. Germline V gene data show CDR1 as MNHEY and CDR2 as SVGAGI. CDR3 length: 14 residues. Trimming shortened V by 8 bases and J by 0 bases, and 14 bases separated the two germline ends. CDR3 in DNA: TGTGCCAGCGCCCGTTTAATTGGCTCCTACGAGCAGTACTTC. Protein sequence: CASARLIGSYEQYF.

V is TRBV5-1 and J is TRBJ1-4, with 8 bases matching TRBD1. The V gene's germline CDR1 is SGHRS and CDR2 YFSETQ. After removal of 4 bases from V and 0 bases from J, the junction contained 11 bases not matched to a gene. The CDR3 has 18 residues. Here the CDR3 reads CASSHYPRGQATNEKLFF. The CDR3 DNA sequence: TGCGCCAGCAGCCACTACCCCAGGGGGCAAGCAACTAATGAAAAACTGTTTTTT.

This clone was recorded once. V and J are TRBV27 and TRBJ1-1; D remains unclear. Germline CDR1 reads MNHEY; CDR2 reads SMNVEV (reference sequence). This CDR3 region has 14 residues. Trimming left V 0 bases short and J 1 base short, with 6 bases between. The CDR3 region has the DNA TGTGCCAGCAGTTTATCGACCAGGAACACTGAAGCTTTCTTT. Amino acids: CASSLSTRNTEAFF.

The chain carries TRBV27 and TRBJ2-6; D remains ambiguous. The germline CDR1 and CDR2 sequences are MNHEY and SMNVEV (reference sequence). The V end lost 6 bases, the J end lost 0 bases, and 9 bases lay between the germline ends. This CDR3 has 15 residues. CDR3 nucleotide sequence: TGTGCCAGCAGCCCCCCGTCCTCTGGGGCCAACGTCCTGACTTTC. Amino acids: CASSPPSSGANVLTF.

The chain's CDR3 is CASSQAAGTGAYGYTF. The DNA of the CDR3 is TGTGCCAGCAGCCAAGCGGCCGGGACAGGGGCCTATGGCTACACCTTC. The chain is built from TRBV3-1 (or the pseudogene TRBV3-2) and TRBJ1-2, with 10 bases lining up with TRBD1. Germline V lookup: CDR1 LGHDT, CDR2 YNNKEL (reference sequence). Trimming removed 1 base from V and 4 bases from J; junction bases left unmatched: 6. The CDR3 spans 16 residues.

The chain recombines TRBV6-5 with TRBJ1-5; 9 bases match TRBD1. Germline CDR1 MNHEY, CDR2 SVGAGI. The CDR3 is made up of 15 amino acids. The ends lost 6 bases at V and 1 base at J; junction bases unmatched: 4. CDR3 sequence reads: CASRLGTGSNQPQHF. In DNA form, the CDR3 reads TGTGCCAGCAGGCTTGGGACAGGGAGCAATCAGCCCCAGCATTTT.

CDR3 sequence (DNA): TGTGCCTGGACCCGGGACAGGGGAGCTGAAGCTTTCTTT. Translation gives CAWTRDRGAEAFF. This chain connects TRBV30 to TRBJ1-1; 10 nucleotides align to TRBD1. V gave up 4 bases and J gave up 6 bases; unmatched junction bases: 5. The CDR3 has 13 residues. Germline CDR1 is GTSNPN and CDR2 is SVGIG (reference sequence).

The chain carries TRBV7-2 and TRBJ1-2; a weak D match, TRBD1 (6 bases). This CDR3 has 13 residues. CDR1 and CDR2 (germline): SGHTA, FQGNSA. V shed 1 base and J shed 8 bases, with 11 bases lying between them. The CDR3 DNA is TGTGCCAGCAGCTTAGGACAGGTCAGAGGCTACACCTTC. Its translation: CASSLGQVRGYTF.

This rearrangement joins TRBV2 to TRBJ1-3; unclear D gene. Germline V gene data show CDR1 as SNHLY and CDR2 as FYNNEI. CDR3 length: 16 amino acids. The V gene lost 1 base and the J gene lost 0 bases, with 10 bases spanning the gap. The CDR3 region is CASSEESQISGNTIYF. The DNA for the CDR3 is TGTGCCAGCAGTGAAGAAAGCCAAATCTCTGGAAACACCATATATTTT.

The V and J genes are TRBV2 and TRBJ1-1; no clear D gene. Trimming removed 9 bases at V and 4 bases at J, with 15 bases between. The germline CDR1 and CDR2 sequences are SNHLY and FYNNEI. This CDR3 contains 13 residues. CDR3 residues: CARSGGPFTEAFF. CDR3 nucleotide sequence: TGTGCCAGGTCGGGAGGCCCCTTCACTGAAGCTTTCTTT. Supplemented by reference TRBV2 and TRBJ1-1, the full variable domain reads EPEVTQTPSHQVTQMGQEVILRCVPISNHLYFYWYRQILGQKVEFLVSFYNNEISEKSEIFDDQFSVERPDGSNFTLKIRSTKLEDSAMYFCARSGGPFTEAFFGQGTRLTVV.

This rearrangement joins TRBV7-6 to TRBJ2-7; 8 bases map to TRBD2. CDR1 is SGHVS and CDR2 is FNYEAQ in the germline V gene. V was clipped by 1 base and J by 6 bases; unmatched bases: 11. This CDR3 is built from 16 residues. The CDR3 sequence: CASSLGSYGTRSEQYF. CDR3 DNA: TGTGCCAGCAGCTTAGGGTCGTACGGGACTAGAAGCGAGCAGTACTTC. The complete variable domain, with remaining parts taken from reference TRBV7-6 and TRBJ2-7, reads GAGVSQSPRYKVTKRGQDVALRCDPISGHVSLYWYRQALGQGPEFLTYFNYEAQQDKSGLPNDRFSAERPEGSISTLTIQRTEQRDSAMYRCASSLGSYGTRSEQYFGPGTRLTVT.

The chain has TRBV15 and TRBJ1-1; a weak D match, TRBD1 (5 bases). Germline CDR1 is LNHNV and CDR2 is YYDKDF (reference sequence). Deletions cut 2 bases from V and 4 bases from J, with 8 bases between. The CDR3 is 13 amino acids. The CDR3 bases are TGTGCCACCAGCAGAAACGGGGGCACTGAAGCTTTCTTT. Translation gives CATSRNGGTEAFF.

V usage is TRBV6-5 and J usage is TRBJ2-2; tentative D call: TRBD2 (6 bases). The V gene's germline CDR1 is MNHEY and CDR2 SVGAGI. Trimming stripped 6 bases from V and 6 bases from J, with 11 bases between. The CDR3 covers 13 residues. The CDR3 bases are TGTGCCAGCAGCCCCGGGGGACCCGGGGAGCTGTTTTTT. Protein sequence: CASSPGGPGELFF.

The chain recombines TRBV18 with TRBJ1-2; D not resolved. Per germline, CDR1 KGHSH and CDR2 LQKENI. Trimming took 2 bases from V and 4 from J, leaving 11 bases between them. This CDR3 has 14 residues. In DNA form, the CDR3 reads TGTGCCAGCTCACCAATCCCGACGGGCTATGGCTACACCTTC. Residues: CASSPIPTGYGYTF.

V usage is TRBV11-3 and J usage is TRBJ1-6; D is possibly TRBD1 (5 bases). The CDR3 loop spans 15 amino acids. Trimming removed 2 bases at V and 10 bases at J, with 15 bases between. Germline-derived CDR1 and CDR2 are SGHNT and YENEEA. CDR3 amino acids: CASSLRRGVRSPLHF. CDR3 in DNA: TGTGCCAGCAGCTTACGGCGGGGGGTACGGTCACCCCTCCACTTT.

This chain connects TRBV10-1 to TRBJ2-5, with D maybe TRBD2 (6 bases). The V and J ends lost 5 bases and 5 bases respectively, with 9 bases between them. Germline-derived CDR1 and CDR2 are WNHNN and SYGVQD (reference sequence). The CDR3 is 12 residues long. This CDR3 reads CASSNGGETQYF. Here the CDR3 DNA reads TGCGCCAGCAGTAATGGAGGGGAGACCCAGTACTTC.

J is TRBJ2-3 and V is TRBV5-1, with a weak D call TRBD1 (6 bases). The CDR3 extends over 15 amino acids. Per germline, CDR1 SGHRS and CDR2 YFSETQ. Trimming removed 6 bases at V and 0 bases at J, with 14 bases between. CDR3 DNA: TGCGCCAGCACAAGGGACACACCTAGCACAGATACGCAGTATTTT. Protein product: CASTRDTPSTDTQYF.

V and J are TRBV7-2 and TRBJ1-1, with a tentative D call TRBD1 (5 bases). The germline V and J ends were trimmed by 5 bases and 4 bases, with 11 bases remaining between them. The CDR3 has 13 amino acids. Germline assignment: CDR1 SGHTA and CDR2 FQGNSA. The CDR3 region is CASSQYRSTEAFF. The CDR3 region has the DNA TGTGCCAGCAGCCAGTACAGGAGCACTGAAGCTTTCTTT.

V and J are TRBV6-5 and TRBJ1-6; the D gene is possibly TRBD1 (5 bases). Germline V gene lookup returns CDR1 MNHEY and CDR2 SVGAGI. With 1 base removed from V and 7 bases from J, the gap between germline ends came to 8 bases. The CDR3 has 14 amino acids. This CDR3 is CASSYWDPNSPLHF. The CDR3 DNA follows: TGTGCCAGCAGTTACTGGGACCCAAATTCACCCCTCCACTTT.

This clone was counted a single time. The chain employs TRBV27 and TRBJ2-1; TRBD2 agrees at 13 bases. The CDR3 is 14 residues long. Germline values: CDR1 MNHEY, CDR2 SMNVEV (reference sequence). Germline trimming cut 4 bases from V and 9 bases from J; bases unmatched to any gene: 3. The CDR3 nucleotides read TGTGCCAGCAGTTGGACTAGCGGGAGAATTGAGCAGTTCTTC. Translated, it gives CASSWTSGRIEQFF.

The gene calls are TRBV27 and TRBJ2-7; TRBD1 matches at 7 bases. The V gene's germline CDR1 is MNHEY and CDR2 SMNVEV (reference sequence). J gave up 0 bases and V 4 bases, and 3 bases lay outside the gene matches. The CDR3 is 14 residues long. The DNA for the CDR3 is TGTGCCAGCAGTTCGACAGGGATCTCCTACGAGCAGTACTTC. It specifies CASSSTGISYEQYF.

This rearrangement joins TRBV19 to TRBJ1-6; tentatively, D is TRBD1 (5 bases). The CDR3 consists of 12 residues. V lost 7 bases and J 12 bases, leaving 13 bases between the germline ends. Germline V gene sequence: CDR1 LNHDA, CDR2 SQIVND (reference sequence). CDR3 DNA sequence: TGTGCCAGTACCCAAGGCGGGGGACCCCTCCACTTT. Translating it yields CASTQGGGPLHF.

J is TRBJ1-3 and V is TRBV19; D is undetermined. CDR3 length: 14 residues. V was cut by 4 bases and J by 0 bases, with 7 bases left in between. Germline loops: CDR1 LNHDA, CDR2 SQIVND (reference sequence). The CDR3, as DNA: TGTGCCAGTAGTAGGCGGGACTCTGGAAACACCATATATTTT. It translates to CASSRRDSGNTIYF.

The chain couples TRBV3-1 (or the pseudogene TRBV3-2) to TRBJ1-1, with a possible D match to TRBD1 (5 bases). Trimming left V 4 bases short and J 4 bases short, with 16 bases between. The V gene's germline CDR1 is LGHDT and CDR2 YNNKEL (reference sequence). This CDR3 comprises 15 residues. CDR3 in DNA: TGTGCCAGCAGCCCACAGTCGACAGTTTTCACTGAAGCTTTCTTT. Protein: CASSPQSTVFTEAFF.

This rearrangement joins TRBV30 to TRBJ1-2, with a weak D call TRBD1 (6 bases). CDR1 GTSNPN and CDR2 SVGIG come from the germline V gene (reference sequence). Between the trimmed V and J ends, which lost 2 bases and 2 bases, there was a span of 9 bases. This CDR3 contains 13 residues. The CDR3 loop is CAWSYRENYGYTF. The CDR3 DNA follows: TGTGCCTGGAGTTACAGGGAAAACTATGGCTACACCTTC.